These 14 T cell receptor beta chains were sequenced from one sample in a study of beta chain features in type 1 diabetes (dated by TCRdb to 2016 to 2018). The library was built by means of the immunoSEQ multiplex PCR assay. All of the isolated RNA was reverse transcribed with the High Capacity cDNA Reverse Transcription Kit, so expressed TCRB transcripts were sequenced. Entries here come from immuneACCESS through TCRdb and include only in-frame sequences with V and J called. Some clones fail to appear in such tables; in the studies checked, an unresolved V gene covers under half of the shortfall, and the cause of the remainder is unknown. In all, the sample holds hundreds of thousands of clones, and under 15% of those were seen once. Approximately 0.022% of the sample lies in the top ten. The antigens of these receptors remain unknown. What the authors observed across the whole study: Type 1 diabetes patients showed a moderate but significant shortening of TCRB CDR3 length in all four CD4+ subsets.

Sequencing was performed on naive CD4+ T cells from blood. The cell subset or site label for this specimen denotes: true naive CD4+ T cells. The receptors here all came from a man aged 18 to 30 with type 1 diabetes.

V usage is TRBV19 and J usage is TRBJ1-2; D perhaps matches TRBD1 (5 bases). Germline CDR1 and CDR2: LNHDA and SQIVND (reference sequence). V lost 8 bases and J 2 bases, leaving 15 bases between the germline ends. The CDR3 covers 14 residues. The CDR3 loop reads CASSPGPGNYGYTF. The CDR3 DNA is TGTGCCAGTTCGCCGGGACCGGGGAACTATGGCTACACCTTC.

This clone came up a few times. This sequence joins TRBV10-3 and TRBJ2-3; TRBD2 is a possible D gene (5 bases). Trimming took 0 bases from V and 2 from J, leaving 9 bases between them. Per the germline V gene, CDR1 is ENHRY and CDR2 is SYGVKD. This CDR3 region has 15 residues. The CDR3, as DNA: TGTGCCATCAGTGAGTCCGGGGAATCCACAGATACGCAGTATTTT. Translating it yields CAISESGESTDTQYF.

This clone was detected only a few times. The chain combines TRBV29-1 with TRBJ1-2, with a weak D call TRBD1 (5 bases). Deletions cut 8 bases from V and 4 bases from J, with 14 bases between. There are 12 residues in the CDR3. Germline lookup yields CDR1 SQVTM and CDR2 ANQGSEA. CDR3 protein: CSSGDGPYGYTF. The CDR3 bases are TGCAGCAGTGGGGACGGACCCTATGGCTACACCTTC.

This clone was observed a few times. V is TRBV28 and J is TRBJ2-4; the match to TRBD1 covers 7 bases. J lost 6 bases, V lost 5 bases, and 7 bases had no gene match. The CDR3 sequence is 14 residues long. Germline V gene lookup returns CDR1 MDHEN and CDR2 SYDVKM. The CDR3 sequence is CASSTGVRGNIQYF. The CDR3, as DNA: TGTGCCAGCAGTACAGGGGTCCGGGGAAACATTCAGTACTTC.

This clone was picked up a small number of times. The V gene is TRBV6-6, the J gene TRBJ2-1; D may match TRBD1 or TRBD2 (5 bases each). This CDR3 has 14 amino acids. Trimming removed 2 bases at V and 4 bases at J, with 9 bases between. Germline CDR1 and CDR2: MNHNY and SVGAGI (reference sequence). CDR3 nucleotide sequence: TGTGCCAGCAGTTACGGGACCCTATACAATGAGCAGTTCTTC. It codes for CASSYGTLYNEQFF.

This chain connects TRBV29-1 to TRBJ2-5; D uncertain. The CDR3 consists of 11 residues. Germline CDR1 reads SQVTM; CDR2 reads ANQGSEA. V was pared by 0 bases and J by 5 bases, with 4 bases between. The CDR3 sequence: CSVEEWETQYF. CDR3 in DNA: TGCAGCGTTGAAGAATGGGAGACCCAGTACTTC.

The chain uses TRBV7-9 and TRBJ2-7; D is unresolved. There are 11 residues in the CDR3. Germline V gene sequence: CDR1 SEHNR, CDR2 FQNEAQ (reference sequence). Deletions cut 7 bases from V and 5 bases from J, with 9 bases between. CDR3: CASIVGDEQYF. The CDR3 bases are TGTGCCAGCATAGTCGGAGACGAGCAGTACTTC.

V usage is TRBV28 and J usage is TRBJ1-2, with 8 bases identical to TRBD1. J was trimmed by 5 bases and V by 2 bases; bases with no gene match: 13. The CDR3 is 17 amino acids. Germline V gene data show CDR1 as MDHEN and CDR2 as SYDVKM. The DNA of the CDR3 is TGTGCCAGCAGTTTAGTCGTGGGGACAGGTCCTTCGTATGGCTACACCTTC. Translated, it gives CASSLVVGTGPSYGYTF.

This sequence joins TRBV7-9 and TRBJ1-2; the D is unclear. The V end lost 10 bases, the J end lost 6 bases, and 18 bases lay between the germline ends. The germline V gene encodes CDR1 SEHNR and CDR2 FQNEAQ (reference sequence). This CDR3 contains 13 residues. CDR3 loop: CATRREVKDGYTF. CDR3 sequence (DNA): TGTGCCACCAGACGGGAGGTCAAGGATGGCTACACCTTC.

The chain is built from TRBV28 and TRBJ2-5; TRBD2 matches 8 bases. Trimming cost V 3 bases and J 1 base; bases outside gene matches: 7. CDR1 and CDR2 (germline): MDHEN, SYDVKM. The CDR3 sequence is 16 residues long. CDR3 DNA sequence: TGTGCCAGCAGTTTGCCCAGCGGGGGCTTCCAAGAGACCCAGTACTTC. It translates to CASSLPSGGFQETQYF.

This clone has a handful of counts. V and J are TRBV2 and TRBJ2-3; 8 nucleotides agree with TRBD1. V lost 6 bases, J lost 0 bases, and 5 bases stayed unmatched. This CDR3 spans 15 amino acids. Germline CDR1 and CDR2: SNHLY and FYNNEI. The CDR3: CASSRGTGSTDTQYF. In nucleotides, the CDR3 is TGTGCCAGCAGCCGGGGGACAGGTAGCACAGATACGCAGTATTTT.

The chain links TRBV10-3 to TRBJ2-6, with 12 positions matching TRBD1. This CDR3 is built from 16 residues. V lost 11 bases and J lost 1; bases outside the gene matches: 6. Per the germline V gene, CDR1 is ENHRY and CDR2 is SYGVKD. The CDR3 nucleotides read TGTGCCTCCAAGGGACAGGGGGCTTCTGGGGCCAACGTCCTGACTTTC. It translates to CASKGQGASGANVLTF.

This chain links TRBV7-2 with TRBJ2-1; D ambiguous. The CDR3 runs 15 residues. V was clipped by 4 bases and J by 6 bases, with 16 bases between them. Germline lookup yields CDR1 SGHTA and CDR2 FQGNSA. This CDR3 is CASSSTGQSLNEQFF. The CDR3 bases are TGTGCCAGCAGCTCGACCGGGCAGAGTCTCAATGAGCAGTTCTTC.

Comments on this clone: Germline is not matched at one junction end, which may reflect a read error. This chain joins TRBV10-3 and TRBJ2-4, with TRBD1 matching over 9 bases. The germline V gene has CDR1 ENHRY and CDR2 SYGVKD. The CDR3 loop spans 11 amino acids. CDR3 bases: TGTGCCATCAGTGAGGGGACAGGGTTTCGCTTC. This gives the protein CAISEGTGFRF.